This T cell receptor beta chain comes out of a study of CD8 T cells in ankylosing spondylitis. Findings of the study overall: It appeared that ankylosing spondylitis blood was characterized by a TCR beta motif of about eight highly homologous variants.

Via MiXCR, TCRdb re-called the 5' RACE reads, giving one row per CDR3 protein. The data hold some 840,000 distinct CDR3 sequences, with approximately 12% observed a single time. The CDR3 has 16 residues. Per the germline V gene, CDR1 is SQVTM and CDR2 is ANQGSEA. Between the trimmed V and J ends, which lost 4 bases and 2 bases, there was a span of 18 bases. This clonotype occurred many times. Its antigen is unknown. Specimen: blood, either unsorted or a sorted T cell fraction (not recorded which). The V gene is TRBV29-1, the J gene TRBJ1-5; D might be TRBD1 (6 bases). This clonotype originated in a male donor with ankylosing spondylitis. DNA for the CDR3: TGCAGCGTTGGGACCTGTGGGGACACTCGCAATCAGCCCCAGCATTTT. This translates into CSVGTCGDTRNQPQHF.